The next 22 T cell receptor gamma chains were all read from a single sample in a study of Vδ1+ human thymocytes. Antigens of these TCRs are unknown. Study observations and caveats: In the thymus, TRG and TRD repertoires looked highly polyclonal with Gaussian CDR3 lengths.

The template was reverse-transcribed extracted RNA. Multiplex PCR used pooled V-gene forward primers and a constant-region reverse primer to amplify CDR3s. TCRdb applied CATT to the multiplex PCR reads for clone calling. The data show around 12,000 gamma-chain clones, around 45% seen once. Sequencing was performed on Vdelta1+ gamma-delta thymocytes from the thymus. Subset of the sample: FACS-sorted CD3+ TCRalphabeta- TCRVdelta1+ TCRVdelta2- thymocytes. The origin of the receptors is a boy younger than two who had congenital heart surgery.

A word on this clone: Other DNA sequences in this sample translate to the same CDR3. The chain has TRGV3 and TRGJ1 or TRGJ2. Since TCRdb gives no J gene, matching the DNA to germline was used here to assign it. V lost 0 bases to trimming and J lost 6 bases; unmatched junction nucleotides: 5. There are 13 residues in the CDR3. CDR1 VTNTFY and CDR2 YDVSTARD come from the germline V gene (reference sequence). This chain's CDR3 is CATWDRRVYKKLF. The CDR3 DNA is TGTGCCACCTGGGACAGGCGAGTTTATAAGAAACTCTTT.

In its sample, this clone was seen a few times. The chain combines TRGV4 with TRGJ1 or TRGJ2. V was clipped by 1 base and J by 4 bases; unmatched bases: 13. CDR1 is EGSTGY and CDR2 is YDSYTSSV in the germline V gene. The CDR3 is 16 amino acids. The DNA for the CDR3 is TGTGCCACCTGGGATGGAGGGTTTAATGGATATTATAAGAAACTCTTT. It yields the protein CATWDGGFNGYYKKLF.

The chain combines TRGV8 with TRGJ1 or TRGJ2. TCRdb carries no J gene annotation; the J gene was assigned here by matching the DNA with germline. The CDR3 sequence is 11 residues long. Unmatched junction bases numbered 3, after V lost 4 bases and J lost 6 bases. The germline gives CDR1 VENAVY, CDR2 YDSYNSRV. The CDR3 nucleotides are TGTGCCACCTGGGAAGGTTATAAGAAACTCTTT. Its protein product is CATWEGYKKLF.

V usage is TRGV8 and J usage is TRGJ1 or TRGJ2. CDR1 and CDR2 from the germline V gene are VENAVY and YDSYNSRV. Losses at the gene ends were 0 bases for V and 10 bases for J; bases not matched to a gene: 3. The CDR3 consists of 11 residues. The CDR3 sequence: CATWDRLKKLF. The CDR3 DNA follows: TGTGCCACCTGGGATAGGCTCAAGAAACTCTTT.

To note about this clone: Germline is not matched at one junction end, which may reflect a read error. The chain has TRGV5 and TRGJ1 or TRGJ2. Here the J gene came from matching the DNA to germline, since TCRdb omits it. The CDR3 runs 11 residues. Germline CDR1 reads VINAFY; CDR2 reads YDVSNSKD. The CDR3 DNA sequence: TGTGCCCCCTGGGACAGGCCGGAGAAACTCTTT. It encodes CAPWDRPEKLF.

This clone was seen a few times. The V and J genes are TRGV4 and TRGJ1 or TRGJ2. The CDR3 runs to 13 residues. Germline CDR1 EGSTGY, CDR2 YDSYTSSV. V shed 5 bases, J shed 3 bases, and the junction held 7 bases outside the gene matches. CDR3 nucleotide sequence: TGTGCCACCTGGGGTTTCGTTTATTATAAGAAACTCTTT. This sequence encodes CATWGFVYYKKLF.

This clone was seen a few times. The V and J genes are TRGV9 and TRGJ1 or TRGJ2. There are 14 residues in the CDR3. In germline, CDR1 is GITISATS, CDR2 ISYDGTV (reference sequence). Trimming at V came to 0 bases and at J to 2 bases, leaving 4 bases not matched to a gene. CDR3 sequence: CALWEVTDYYKKLF. CDR3 DNA: TGTGCCTTGTGGGAGGTGACGGATTATTATAAGAAACTCTTT.

The rearrangement links TRGV9 to TRGJ1 or TRGJ2. The J gene, not given by TCRdb, was assigned here from a germline match of the nucleotide sequence. This CDR3 is built from 12 residues. Germline CDR1 GITISATS, CDR2 ISYDGTV (reference sequence). Trimming at V came to 0 bases and at J to 11 bases, leaving 7 bases not matched to a gene. The DNA of the CDR3 is TGTGCCTTGTGGGAGGTGTTTGGGCAGAAACTCTTT. Translation: CALWEVFGQKLF.

The V gene was left uncalled, and the J gene is TRGJ1 or TRGJ2. There are 15 residues in the CDR3. CDR3 in DNA: TGTGCCACCTGGGACAGCCGAATTAAGTATTATAAGAAACTCTTT. Its protein product is CATWDSRIKYYKKLF.

This clone has only a few counts. The chain has TRGV9 and TRGJ1 or TRGJ2. There are 14 residues in the CDR3. V was clipped by 0 bases and J by 2 bases; unmatched bases: 4. CDR1 GITISATS and CDR2 ISYDGTV come from the germline V gene (reference sequence). The DNA of the CDR3 is TGTGCCTTGTGGGAGGTGCAAGATTATTATAAGAAACTCTTT. Encoded protein: CALWEVQDYYKKLF.

The V gene is TRGV3, the J gene TRGJP1. No J gene was available from TCRdb, and it was assigned here by a germline match of the DNA. Losses at the gene ends were 0 bases for V and 3 bases for J; bases not matched to a gene: 4. The CDR3 length is 15 residues. Germline CDR1 is VTNTFY and CDR2 is YDVSTARD (reference sequence). The CDR3 loop is CATWDRHPTGWFKIF. As DNA, the CDR3 is TGTGCCACCTGGGACAGGCATCCCACTGGTTGGTTCAAGATATTT.

The chain recombines TRGV4 with TRGJ1 or TRGJ2. The trim removed 3 bases at V and 10 bases at J, leaving 6 bases unmatched. The CDR3 is 11 residues long. Germline CDR1 EGSTGY, CDR2 YDSYTSSV. The CDR3 DNA sequence: TGTGCCACCTGGGATAGGGGAAAGAAACTCTTT. Translation: CATWDRGKKLF.

V usage is TRGV3 and J usage is TRGJ1 or TRGJ2. The J gene was not available in TCRdb and was assigned here by matching the DNA to germline segments. CDR1 is VTNTFY and CDR2 is YDVSTARD in the germline V gene (reference sequence). V shed 9 bases, J shed 7 bases, and the junction held 9 bases outside the gene matches. The CDR3 consists of 11 residues. The CDR3 protein is CATGNSYKKLF. DNA of the CDR3: TGTGCCACCGGGAACTCATATAAGAAACTCTTT.

This rearrangement joins TRGV2 to TRGJ1 or TRGJ2. As TCRdb names no J gene, one was assigned here on the basis of a DNA match to germline. The CDR3 runs 16 residues. Germline lookup yields CDR1 EGSNGY and CDR2 YDSYNSKV. V was clipped by 4 bases and J by 3 bases; unmatched bases: 15. This chain's CDR3 is CATWDGRQISYYKKLF. Here the CDR3 DNA reads TGTGCCACCTGGGATGGCCGGCAAATCTCTTATTATAAGAAACTCTTT.

As to this clone: This sample includes further DNA sequences coding for the same CDR3. The chain combines TRGV4 with TRGJ1 or TRGJ2. The J gene, absent from TCRdb, was called here by matching the DNA to germline. Germline V CDR1 and CDR2: EGSTGY, YDSYTSSV. CDR3 length equals 13 residues. The V gene end was trimmed by 4 bases and the J gene end by 0 bases; junction bases not matched to a gene: 3. The CDR3 coding sequence is TGTGCCACCTGGGAATCGAATTATTATAAGAAACTCTTT. Amino acid sequence: CATWESNYYKKLF.

The chain joins TRGV5 to TRGJ1 or TRGJ2. TCRdb leaves out the J gene; it was filled in here by matching the DNA to germline. The germline gives CDR1 VINAFY, CDR2 YDVSNSKD. Trimming at V came to 3 bases and at J to 3 bases, leaving 2 bases not matched to a gene. This CDR3 spans 12 amino acids. CDR3 protein: CATWDAYYKKLF. CDR3 coding DNA: TGTGCCACCTGGGACGCTTATTATAAGAAACTCTTT.

The rearrangement uses TRGV4 and TRGJ1 or TRGJ2. Germline V CDR1 and CDR2: EGSTGY, YDSYTSSV. This CDR3 contains 10 residues. The junction had 2 bases not matched to a gene; V was cut back by 5 bases and J by 7 bases. The CDR3 loop reads CATWGYKKLF. CDR3 DNA sequence: TGTGCCACCTGGGGGTATAAGAAACTCTTT.

This clone was seen more than once but under ten times. The same CDR3 arises from other DNA sequences in this sample as well. The chain has TRGV9 and TRGJ1 or TRGJ2. The CDR3 has 13 residues. The germline gives CDR1 GITISATS, CDR2 ISYDGTV (reference sequence). V lost 4 bases to trimming and J lost 1 base; unmatched junction nucleotides: 4. The CDR3, as DNA: TGTGCCTTGTGGGAAGTCAATTATTATAAGAAACTCTTT. Translation: CALWEVNYYKKLF.

No V gene was called, though TRGJP2 was called as the J gene. The CDR3 has 15 residues. The CDR3 loop is CATWDKSCRDWIKTF. The CDR3, as DNA: TGTGCCACCTGGGATAAAAGTTGCCGTGATTGGATCAAGACGTTT.

This clone has only a few counts. The gene calls are TRGV4 and TRGJ1 or TRGJ2. Germline V gene sequence: CDR1 EGSTGY, CDR2 YDSYTSSV. V lost 0 bases, J lost 9 bases, and 8 bases stayed unmatched. CDR3 length equals 13 residues. The CDR3 reads CATWDGPGIKKLF. The CDR3, as DNA: TGTGCCACCTGGGATGGGCCGGGAATTAAGAAACTCTTT.

This chain uses TRGV9 with TRGJ1 or TRGJ2. Germline V lookup: CDR1 GITISATS, CDR2 ISYDGTV (reference sequence). The J segment lost 3 bases and the V segment lost 5 bases, leaving 10 bases of the junction unmatched. The CDR3 is made up of 14 amino acids. Here the CDR3 reads CALWVRSPYYKKLF. The CDR3 bases are TGTGCCTTGTGGGTGAGGTCGCCTTATTATAAGAAACTCTTT.

Sample share makes this clone medium-sized. Other DNA sequences within the sample encode an identical CDR3. This sequence joins TRGV9 and TRGJ1 or TRGJ2. The CDR3 totals 13 residues. Trimming cost V 0 bases and J 4 bases; bases outside gene matches: 3. Looked up from germline, CDR1 is GITISATS and CDR2 is ISYDGTV (reference sequence). CDR3 coding DNA: TGTGCCTTGTGGGAGGTGCTGTATTATAAGAAACTCTTT. Translating it yields CALWEVLYYKKLF.